This T cell receptor beta chain is drawn from a study of blood T cell repertoires in COVID-19. V was pared by 6 bases and J by 3 bases, with 6 bases of the junction left unmatched. Germline V gives CDR1 SSHAT, CDR2 FNYEAQ (reference sequence). CDR3 length: 15 amino acids. Only in-frame clones appear in the TCRdb table, and some are missing; sequencing was by immunoSEQ multiplex PCR. The profile covers 300,000 to 400,000 clones, with roughly 88% appearing a single time and more than 5% taken by the ten largest. This rearrangement joins TRBV7-7 to TRBJ2-3, with TRBD1 matching over 10 bases. This TCR was recovered from a man aged 25-45 years who had recovered from COVID-19. Source material: PBMCs or T cells enriched from blood (not recorded which). CDR3 DNA: TGTGCCAGCAGTTCAGGGGACAGGGGAACAGATACGCAGTATTTT. It codes for CASSSGDRGTDTQYF.